This is a list of T cell receptor beta chains from one sample in a study of T cells in Graves' hyperthyroidism and ophthalmopathy. TCRdb reprocessed the multiplex PCR reads via MiXCR and lists one record per CDR3 protein. The sample has some 570,000 distinct CDR3 sequences; 13% to 15% are singletons. Source material: blood. The receptors were sampled from a woman between 18 and 30 years old with Graves' ophthalmopathy. The CDR3 runs from the conserved cysteine through the conserved F or W. The D gene is left open where the match is weak.

v_call	j_call	d_call	cdr3_aa
TRBV6-2/TRBV6-3	TRBJ2-3	-	CASILRGPTTTDTQYF
TRBV19	TRBJ1-5	TRBD1	CASSRDSFPSNQPQHF
TRBV20-1	TRBJ2-2	-	CSARDPGLKGKSTGELFF
TRBV4-2	TRBJ2-7	-	CASSQDASSSYEQYF
TRBV9	TRBJ2-3	-	CASSGSAGSADTQYF
TRBV12-3/TRBV12-4	TRBJ2-1	TRBD1	CASSLDRGIPLF
TRBV6-5	TRBJ1-1	-	CASSYVQMNTEAFF
TRBV7-2	TRBJ1-1	-	CASSLEEGWITEAFF
TRBV7-3	TRBJ2-1	-	CASSLTVGELINEQFF
TRBV4-3	TRBJ2-7	TRBD2	CASSQTGTSGRNSYEQYF
TRBV30	TRBJ1-4	-	CAWSDPGFNEKLFF
TRBV7-9	TRBJ2-1	TRBD2	CASSLRLAGANEQFF
TRBV12-3/TRBV12-4	TRBJ2-7	TRBD2	CASSRLAGGPVSYEQYF
TRBV6-1	TRBJ1-1	-	CASTRLTNTEAFF
TRBV14	TRBJ2-3	-	CASSQRASVKITDTQYF
TRBV12-3/TRBV12-4	TRBJ2-6	-	CASSPDQWSGANVLTF
TRBV20-1	TRBJ2-7	TRBD2	CSAPRRRTSPAFGDFEQYF